This TCR beta chain was sequenced during a study of T-cell reconstitution after alpha-beta-depleted transplantation in children. Unique molecular identifiers were incorporated when the TCRbeta library was constructed. MiXCR, applied by TCRdb to the PCR reads, yields one record per CDR3 protein. The sample lists around 300,000 distinct CDR3 sequences, around 25% occurring once. With regard to this clonotype: The target antigen is unknown.

Points from the study as a whole: Surviving recipient cells, namely T cells and thymic progenitors, were the source of high day-60 TCRbeta diversity in some patients. When one year had passed after transplant, most T-cell counts and diversity came from newly produced T cells. Reportedly, only several hundred clones from non-depleted graft cells drove alpha-beta T-cell counts at about two months.

The CDR3 is 16 residues long. V lost 2 bases and J lost 8, with 22 bases in between. Germline V gene data show CDR1 as DFQATT and CDR2 as SNEGSKA (reference sequence). Sequenced here: PBMCs, mostly from graft donor cells, sampled 180 days after TCRalphabeta/CD19-depleted stem cell transplant. The chain combines TRBV20-1 with TRBJ2-1; D possibly corresponds to TRBD2 (6 bases). The TCR originated in a male patient aged 10 to 17 who had a stem cell transplant for acute lymphoblastic leukemia, so the T cells may come from the graft donor. This CDR3 is CSARKMTGDRTDEQFF. The CDR3 DNA follows: TGCAGTGCTAGAAAGATGACGGGGGACCGTACGGATGAGCAGTTCTTC.